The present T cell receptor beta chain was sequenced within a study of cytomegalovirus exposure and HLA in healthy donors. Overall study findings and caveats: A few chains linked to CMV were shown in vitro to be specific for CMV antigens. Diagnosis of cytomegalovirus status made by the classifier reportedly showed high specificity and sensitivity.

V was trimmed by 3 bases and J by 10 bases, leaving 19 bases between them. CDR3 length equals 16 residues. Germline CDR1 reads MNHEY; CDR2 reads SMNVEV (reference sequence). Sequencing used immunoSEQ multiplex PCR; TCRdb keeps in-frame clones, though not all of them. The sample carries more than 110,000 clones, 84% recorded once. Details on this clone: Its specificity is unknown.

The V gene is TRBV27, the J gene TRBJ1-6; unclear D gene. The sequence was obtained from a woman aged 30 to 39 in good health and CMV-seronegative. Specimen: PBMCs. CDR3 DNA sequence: TGTGCCAGCAGTTTCGGTTCGGAGGACCGGGGATCACCCCTCCACTTT. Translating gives CASSFGSEDRGSPLHF.